Described below is a single T cell receptor beta chain sequence and its context. Trimming stripped 5 bases from V and 4 bases from J, with 12 bases between. CDR1 is MNHEY, CDR2 SMNVEV, per germline (reference sequence). This CDR3 has 14 amino acids. The repertoire was sequenced with immunoSEQ multiplex PCR; TCRdb's copy has only in-frame clones and lacks some. The data show around 81,000 clones, with around 80% seen just once and 2.5% to 4% held by the top ten. This sample is part of a study of neoadjuvant anti-PD-1 for oral cavity cancer. Turning to the study itself: Patients mostly received three to four biweekly nivolumab doses at 3 mg/kg before surgery.

The sample was PBMCs, taken before nivolumab (anti-PD-1) treatment. This chain links TRBV27 with TRBJ2-1; D unresolved. The source of this sequence is a person aged 40-85 years with oral cavity squamous cell carcinoma. The CDR3 nucleotides are TGTGCCAGCAGTACCCTCCAGAATTACAATGAGCAGTTCTTC. It encodes CASSTLQNYNEQFF.